This T cell receptor (beta chain) was found in a study of cytotoxic CD8 clonotypes in ibrutinib-treated CLL. Looking at the study overall: For this cohort, patients were about a dozen relapsed/refractory and 15 treatment-naive, while 17 were IGHV unmutated. Partial response occurred in approximately 25 patients and complete response in 2; at median approximately 65 months, approximately 14 remained remitted and 12 progressed.

Trimming left V 6 bases short and J 1 base short, with 13 bases between. CDR3 length: 14 residues. The V gene's germline CDR1 is LNHDA and CDR2 SQIVND (reference sequence). TCR beta libraries used about 2 micrograms of genomic DNA from cryopreserved PBMCs. The targeted sequencing depth was 1 in 200,000 to 1 in 1 million T cells. Libraries were prepared by immunoSEQ multiplex PCR; TCRdb keeps only in-frame clonotypes and omits some of them. Here the sample spans about 140,000 clones, about 80% being singletons. The chain combines TRBV19 with TRBJ2-7, with D possibly TRBD1 on 5 matching bases. The specimen comprised PBMCs, sampled after 12 months of ibrutinib treatment. The receptor's source is a human donor with chronic lymphocytic leukemia. Written as DNA, the CDR3 is TGTGCCAGTAGCCCCAGGGTTTATTCCTACGAGCAGTACTTC. It translates to CASSPRVYSYEQYF.